Sequencing of this T cell receptor beta chain was carried out in a study of blood T cell repertoires in COVID-19. Looking at the study overall: Sites across the United States, Italy and Spain contributed samples from acute and convalescent COVID-19. PBMCs, B-cell-depleted T cells, or T cells were the source of the cDNA or gDNA that made up the material.

In germline, CDR1 is SGHRS, CDR2 YFSETQ. With 0 bases clipped from V and 2 bases from J, the junction kept 9 bases outside the gene matches. This CDR3 contains 17 residues. Original methodology: Reference gene primer amplification in the assay estimated nucleated cell counts. Sequencing was performed with immunoSEQ multiplex PCR; in TCRdb, only in-frame clones are kept and a portion is missing. The DNA was the basis for D and trimming; V, J and clone size are from that table. The data contain roughly 26,000 clones, 85% to 95% of them singletons. The sequence was collected from a human donor with active COVID-19. The donor label of this sample is uncertain. Sequenced material: peripheral blood. V gene TRBV5-1 combines with J gene TRBJ2-7; 9 positions match TRBD2. This CDR3 reads CASSLDLAGTQAYEQYF. The CDR3 nucleotides read TGCGCCAGCAGCTTGGATCTAGCGGGAACGCAGGCCTACGAGCAGTACTTC. Variable domain in full (rest from reference TRBV5-1 and TRBJ2-7): KAGVTQTPRYLIKTRGQQVTLSCSPISGHRSVSWYQQTPGQGLQFLFEYFSETQRNKGNFPGRFSGRQFSNSRSEMNVSTLELGDSALYLCASSLDLAGTQAYEQYFGPGTRLTVT.